This T cell receptor (beta chain) stems from a study of radiotherapy plus CTLA-4 blockade in lung cancer. Study-level background: Among enrolled patients, 15% to 20% responded and around 30% achieved disease control. General study results and limits: Reportedly, early blood T cell clone dynamics best predicted response, with interferon-beta. Peripheral blood showed expansion of tumor-derived TCR clones after radiotherapy and ipilimumab.

Lung cancer patients with chemo-refractory metastatic non-small-cell disease were given focal radiation plus CTLA-4 blockade with ipilimumab. The CDR3 is 16 residues long. Germline loops: CDR1 SEHNR, CDR2 FQNEAQ (reference sequence). With 1 base removed from V and 2 bases from J, the gap between germline ends came to 14 bases. There are a few counts of this clone. Its antigen is currently unknown. TCRdb's table, derived via immunoSEQ multiplex PCR, lists solely in-frame clones and lacks some. Of some 45,000 clones listed, 76% are singletons. The sample was peripheral blood, taken from a patient treated with radiotherapy plus ipilimumab. The source is a human donor with non-small cell lung cancer who had stable disease on radiotherapy plus ipilimumab. This rearrangement joins TRBV7-9 to TRBJ1-2; no firm D call. The DNA of the CDR3 is TGTGCCAGCAGCTTAGTGCTGCCGCGGGCGAACTATGGCTACACCTTC. This codes for CASSLVLPRANYGYTF.